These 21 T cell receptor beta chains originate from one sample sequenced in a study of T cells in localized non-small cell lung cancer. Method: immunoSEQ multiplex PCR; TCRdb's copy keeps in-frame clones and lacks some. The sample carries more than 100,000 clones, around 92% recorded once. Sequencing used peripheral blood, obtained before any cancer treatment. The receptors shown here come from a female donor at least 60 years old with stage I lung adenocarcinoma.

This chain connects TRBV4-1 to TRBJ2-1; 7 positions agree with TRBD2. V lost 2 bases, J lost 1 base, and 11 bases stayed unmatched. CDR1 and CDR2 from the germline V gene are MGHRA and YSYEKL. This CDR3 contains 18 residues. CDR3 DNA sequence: TGCGCCAGCAGCCAATCCTCAGCGGGACTCTTATCCTACAATGAGCAGTTCTTC. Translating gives CASSQSSAGLLSYNEQFF.

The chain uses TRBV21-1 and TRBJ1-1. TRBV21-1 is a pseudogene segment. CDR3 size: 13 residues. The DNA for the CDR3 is TGTGCCAGCAGCAAAGCGGGTGGACCTGAAGCTTTCTTT. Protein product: CASSKAGGPEAFF.

Here the CDR3 DNA reads TGTGCCATCAGTGACGCGGTAGCGGTTACCTACAATGAGCAGTTCTTC. This codes for CAISDAVAVTYNEQFF. This chain connects TRBV10-3 to TRBJ2-1; D possibly corresponds to TRBD2 (6 bases). CDR3 length: 16 amino acids. Germline CDR1 and CDR2: ENHRY and SYGVKD. V gave up 3 bases and J gave up 2 bases, with 14 bases separating them.

This CDR3 reads CASSYVFTDTQYF. The CDR3 DNA is TGTGCCAGCAGTTATGTCTTCACAGATACGCAGTATTTT. This chain links TRBV27 with TRBJ2-3; D unresolved. The CDR3 is 13 amino acids. Germline V gives CDR1 MNHEY, CDR2 SMNVEV (reference sequence). Trimming took 4 bases from V and 2 from J, leaving 7 bases between them.

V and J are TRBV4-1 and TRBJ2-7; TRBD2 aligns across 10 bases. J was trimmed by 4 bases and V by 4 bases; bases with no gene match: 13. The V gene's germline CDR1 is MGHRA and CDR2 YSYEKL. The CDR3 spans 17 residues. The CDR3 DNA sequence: TGCGCCAGCAGCCCTCAAGCCATTAGCGGGAGGTTATACGAGCAGTACTTC. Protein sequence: CASSPQAISGRLYEQYF.

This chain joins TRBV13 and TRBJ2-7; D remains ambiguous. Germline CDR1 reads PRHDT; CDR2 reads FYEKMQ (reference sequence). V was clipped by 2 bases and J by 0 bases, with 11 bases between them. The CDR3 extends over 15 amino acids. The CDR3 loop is CASSLSRPGSYEQYF. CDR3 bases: TGTGCCAGCAGCTTATCTCGTCCGGGCTCCTACGAGCAGTACTTC.

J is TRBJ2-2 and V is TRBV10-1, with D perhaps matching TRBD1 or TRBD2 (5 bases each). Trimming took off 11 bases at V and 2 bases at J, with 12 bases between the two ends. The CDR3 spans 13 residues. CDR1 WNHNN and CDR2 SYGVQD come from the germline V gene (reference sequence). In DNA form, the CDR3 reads TGCGCCGTTTTAAGGGACAACACCGGGGAGCTGTTTTTT. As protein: CAVLRDNTGELFF.

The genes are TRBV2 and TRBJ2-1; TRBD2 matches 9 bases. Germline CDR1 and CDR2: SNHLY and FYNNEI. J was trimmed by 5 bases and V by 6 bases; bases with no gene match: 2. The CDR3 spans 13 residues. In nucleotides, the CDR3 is TGTGCCAGCAGGATAGCGGGGGACAATGAGCAGTTCTTC. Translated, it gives CASRIAGDNEQFF.

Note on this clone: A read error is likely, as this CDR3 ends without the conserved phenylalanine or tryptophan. CDR3 coding DNA: TGTGCCAGCAGCGTAGAGGGGGTTGGCACTGAAGCTTTCCTT. It encodes CASSVEGVGTEAFL. The V and J genes are TRBV7-9 and TRBJ1-1; the D gene is possibly TRBD1 (6 bases). The CDR3 totals 14 residues. Looked up from germline, CDR1 is SEHNR and CDR2 is FQNEAQ (reference sequence). V shed 5 bases and J shed 4 bases, with 14 bases lying between them.

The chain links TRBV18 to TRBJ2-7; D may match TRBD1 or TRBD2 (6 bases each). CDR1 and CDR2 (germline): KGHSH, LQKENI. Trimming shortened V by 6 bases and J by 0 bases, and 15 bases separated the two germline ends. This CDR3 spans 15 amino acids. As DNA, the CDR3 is TGTGCCAGCTCCTCACTAGGGGGGAGCTCCTACGAGCAGTACTTC. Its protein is CASSSLGGSSYEQYF.

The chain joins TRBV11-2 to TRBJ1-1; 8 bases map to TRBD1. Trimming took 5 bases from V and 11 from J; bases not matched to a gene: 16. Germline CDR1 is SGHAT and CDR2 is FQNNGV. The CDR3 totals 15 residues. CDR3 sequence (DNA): TGTGCCAGCAGCCCGGAGGGGGCACAGGGGGAGGGGGCTTTCTTT. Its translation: CASSPEGAQGEGAFF.

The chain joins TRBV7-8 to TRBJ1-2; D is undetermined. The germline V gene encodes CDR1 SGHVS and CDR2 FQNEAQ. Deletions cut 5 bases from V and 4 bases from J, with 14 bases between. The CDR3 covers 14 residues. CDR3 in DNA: TGTGCCAGCAGCCGGACCGACGGATCCTATGGCTACACCTTC. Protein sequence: CASSRTDGSYGYTF.

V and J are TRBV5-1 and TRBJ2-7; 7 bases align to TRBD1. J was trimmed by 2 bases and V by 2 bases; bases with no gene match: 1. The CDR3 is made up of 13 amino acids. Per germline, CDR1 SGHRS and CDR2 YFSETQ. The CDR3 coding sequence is TGCGCCAGCAGCTTACAGGGGCCCTACGAGCAGTACTTC. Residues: CASSLQGPYEQYF.

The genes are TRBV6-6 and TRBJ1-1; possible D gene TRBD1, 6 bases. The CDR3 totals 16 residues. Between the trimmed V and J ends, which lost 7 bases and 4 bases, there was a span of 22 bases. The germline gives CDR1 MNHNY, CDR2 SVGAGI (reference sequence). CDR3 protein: CASTLMGGGLSTEAFF. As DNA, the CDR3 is TGTGCCAGCACCCTAATGGGGGGGGGCTTGAGCACTGAAGCTTTCTTT.

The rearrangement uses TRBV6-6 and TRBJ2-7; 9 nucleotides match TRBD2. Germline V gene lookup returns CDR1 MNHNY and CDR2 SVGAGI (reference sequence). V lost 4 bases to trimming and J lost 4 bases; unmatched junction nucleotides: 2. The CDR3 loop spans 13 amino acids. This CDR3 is CASSSLAGYEQYF. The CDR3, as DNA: TGTGCCAGCAGTTCACTAGCGGGTTACGAGCAGTACTTC.

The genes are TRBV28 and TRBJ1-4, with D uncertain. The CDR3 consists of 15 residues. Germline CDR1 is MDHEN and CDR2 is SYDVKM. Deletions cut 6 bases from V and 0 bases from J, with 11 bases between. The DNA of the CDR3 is TGTGCCAGCAGGGCAGGTGGGGCAACTAATGAAAAACTGTTTTTT. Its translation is CASRAGGATNEKLFF. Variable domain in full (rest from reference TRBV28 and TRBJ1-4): DVKVTQSSRYLVKRTGEKVFLECVQDMDHENMFWYRQDPGLGLRLIYFSYDVKMKEKGDIPEGYSVSREKKERFSLILESASTNQTSMYLCASRAGGATNEKLFFGSGTQLSVL.

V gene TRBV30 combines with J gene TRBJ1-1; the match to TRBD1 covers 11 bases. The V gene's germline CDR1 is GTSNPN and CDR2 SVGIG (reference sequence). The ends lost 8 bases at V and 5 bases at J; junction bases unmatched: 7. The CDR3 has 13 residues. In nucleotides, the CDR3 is TGTGCCAGGGACAGGGGGACGAGAACTGAAGCTTTCTTT. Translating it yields CARDRGTRTEAFF.

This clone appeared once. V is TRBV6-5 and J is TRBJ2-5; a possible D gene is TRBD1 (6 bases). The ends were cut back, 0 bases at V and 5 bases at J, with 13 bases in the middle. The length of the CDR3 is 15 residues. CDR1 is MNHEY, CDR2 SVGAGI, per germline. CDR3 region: CASSYSGARGETQYF. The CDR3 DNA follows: TGTGCCAGCAGTTACTCGGGGGCGAGAGGGGAGACCCAGTACTTC.

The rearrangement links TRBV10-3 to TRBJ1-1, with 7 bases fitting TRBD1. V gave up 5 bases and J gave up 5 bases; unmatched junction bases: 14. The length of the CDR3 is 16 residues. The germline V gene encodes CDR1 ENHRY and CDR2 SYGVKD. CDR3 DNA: TGTGCCATCAGTTTAACAGGGGACCTAGGAGGGACTGAAGCTTTCTTT. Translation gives CAISLTGDLGGTEAFF.

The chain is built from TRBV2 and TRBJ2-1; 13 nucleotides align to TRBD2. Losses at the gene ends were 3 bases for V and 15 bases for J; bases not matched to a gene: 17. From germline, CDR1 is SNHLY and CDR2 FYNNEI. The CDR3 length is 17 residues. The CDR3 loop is CASSEVRVGLAGVMAFF. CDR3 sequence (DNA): TGTGCCAGCAGTGAGGTACGGGTAGGACTAGCGGGAGTAATGGCGTTCTTC.

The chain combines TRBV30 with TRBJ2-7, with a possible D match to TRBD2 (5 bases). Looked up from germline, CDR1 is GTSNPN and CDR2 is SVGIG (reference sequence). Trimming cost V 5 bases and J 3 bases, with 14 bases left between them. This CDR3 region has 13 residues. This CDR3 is CAWERSTLYEQYF. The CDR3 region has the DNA TGTGCCTGGGAGCGGTCCACCCTCTACGAGCAGTACTTC.